The next 15 T cell receptor beta chains were all read from a single sample in a study of cytomegalovirus exposure and HLA in healthy donors. 60 Vbeta and 13 Jbeta primers were used in PCR. This table comes from immunoSEQ multiplex PCR, and its TCRdb copy is limited to in-frame clones, with some not included. The top ten hold about 30% of the sample, which has tens of thousands of clones, 80% seen once. The material sequenced was PBMCs. These receptors all stem from a middle-aged man in good health and CMV-seropositive.

A remark on this clone: The junction does not match germline at one end; this may be a read error. The chain couples TRBV7-9 to TRBJ1-1, with 7 bases lining up with TRBD1. The germline CDR1 and CDR2 sequences are SEHNR and FQNEAQ (reference sequence). CDR3 size: 15 residues. The CDR3 is CSSSLYEGAGTEAFF. The DNA of the CDR3 is TGTTCCAGCAGCTTATATGAGGGGGCGGGTACTGAAGCTTTCTTT.

Comment on this clone: The junction differs from germline at one of its ends, possibly a read error. This chain joins TRBV30 and TRBJ2-4, with 10 bases identical to TRBD1. Germline assignment: CDR1 GTSNPN and CDR2 SVGIG (reference sequence). This CDR3 spans 16 amino acids. CDR3 sequence (DNA): TGTGCCTGGAGGAGGGACAGGGGCTTAGCCAAAAACAGTCAGTACTTC. Translation gives CAWRRDRGLAKNSQYF.

This clone was counted only a few times. The CDR3 sequence is CASSPRSGSNEQFF. The CDR3, as DNA: TGTGCCAGCAGCCCTAGAAGCGGGTCCAATGAGCAGTTCTTC. The chain employs TRBV11-3 and TRBJ2-1, with D perhaps TRBD2 (6 bases). Trimming took off 5 bases at V and 6 bases at J, with 14 bases between the two ends. Germline V gene sequence: CDR1 SGHNT, CDR2 YENEEA. This CDR3 has 14 amino acids.

V gene TRBV5-6 combines with J gene TRBJ2-7; D gene unclear. The CDR3 loop spans 16 amino acids. The germline gives CDR1 SGHDT, CDR2 YYEEEE. Trimming pared 2 bases from V and 5 bases from J, leaving 20 bases between. CDR3 sequence reads: CASSFKTDLRRNEQYF. Written as DNA, the CDR3 is TGTGCCAGCAGCTTTAAGACTGACTTGAGGCGAAACGAGCAGTACTTC.

This sequence joins TRBV5-1 and TRBJ2-2; D unclear. Trimming pared 0 bases from V and 4 bases from J, leaving 10 bases between. Per the germline V gene, CDR1 is SGHRS and CDR2 is YFSETQ. CDR3 length: 15 residues. The DNA of the CDR3 is TGCGCCAGCAGCTTGGGAGTAGCCGGCACCGGGGAGCTGTTTTTT. This encodes CASSLGVAGTGELFF. The whole variable domain, filled in from reference TRBV5-1 and TRBJ2-2, reads KAGVTQTPRYLIKTRGQQVTLSCSPISGHRSVSWYQQTPGQGLQFLFEYFSETQRNKGNFPGRFSGRQFSNSRSEMNVSTLELGDSALYLCASSLGVAGTGELFFGEGSRLTVL.

CDR3 sequence reads: CASSYGRGRQETQYF. The CDR3 DNA sequence: TGTGCCAGCAGTTATGGTCGGGGGAGACAAGAGACCCAGTACTTC. This sequence joins TRBV6-5 and TRBJ2-5; tentatively, D is TRBD2 (6 bases). Germline V lookup: CDR1 MNHEY, CDR2 SVGAGI. With 3 bases removed from V and 2 bases from J, the gap between germline ends came to 13 bases. The CDR3 loop spans 15 amino acids.

This clone was observed once. V usage is TRBV19 and J usage is TRBJ2-3, with TRBD2 matching 8 bases. CDR1 and CDR2 (germline): LNHDA, SQIVND (reference sequence). The CDR3 has 16 amino acids. Trimming took 4 bases from V and 0 from J; bases not matched to a gene: 6. For the CDR3, the DNA is TGTGCCAGTAGTAAAAGCGGGAGAGGGAGCACAGATACGCAGTATTTT. This sequence encodes CASSKSGRGSTDTQYF.

The V call is TRBV6-5, the J call TRBJ1-5; D gene uncertain. Germline-derived CDR1 and CDR2 are MNHEY and SVGAGI. The CDR3 sequence is 14 residues long. V was trimmed by 0 bases and J by 8 bases, leaving 11 bases between them. CDR3 sequence reads: CASSYSSGSEPQHF. CDR3 sequence (DNA): TGTGCCAGCAGTTACTCATCGGGTTCTGAGCCCCAGCATTTT.

The chain combines TRBV6-6 with TRBJ2-7, with D possibly TRBD1 on 6 matching bases. V gave up 6 bases and J gave up 6 bases, with 15 bases separating them. The CDR3 is made up of 13 amino acids. Germline loops: CDR1 MNHNY, CDR2 SVGAGI (reference sequence). The CDR3 reads CASRPRQVGEQYF. In nucleotides, the CDR3 is TGTGCCAGCAGACCTAGACAGGTTGGCGAGCAGTACTTC.

This clone was found a few times. V is TRBV5-1 and J is TRBJ2-7; 13 bases line up with TRBD2. CDR3 size: 15 residues. The V gene's germline CDR1 is SGHRS and CDR2 YFSETQ. V gave up 4 bases and J gave up 5 bases; unmatched junction bases: 6. This CDR3 is CASSLSGLAGDEQYF. The CDR3 DNA sequence: TGCGCCAGCAGCCTCTCCGGACTAGCGGGAGACGAGCAGTACTTC.

This clone has a handful of counts. This chain joins TRBV30 and TRBJ1-2; 7 nucleotides line up with TRBD1. CDR3 size: 15 residues. V shed 7 bases and J 0 bases; nucleotides not matched to a gene: 11. Per the germline V gene, CDR1 is GTSNPN and CDR2 is SVGIG (reference sequence). The CDR3 here is CALHRRGRTNYGYTF. The CDR3 bases are TGTGCCTTGCATCGGAGGGGGCGGACTAACTATGGCTACACCTTC.

V usage is TRBV30 and J usage is TRBJ1-4; D remains ambiguous. CDR1 is GTSNPN and CDR2 is SVGIG in the germline V gene (reference sequence). CDR3 length equals 14 residues. Trimming pared 2 bases from V and 5 bases from J, leaving 12 bases between. The CDR3 DNA follows: TGTGCCTGGAGTCCCCGCCAGTTAAATGAAAAACTGTTTTTT. It codes for CAWSPRQLNEKLFF.

V is TRBV27 and J is TRBJ2-7; D not certain. Germline CDR1 MNHEY, CDR2 SMNVEV (reference sequence). V dropped 6 bases and J dropped 1 base, with 10 bases sitting between them. This CDR3 is built from 13 residues. The chain's CDR3 is CASRDFLSYEQYF. The DNA for the CDR3 is TGTGCCAGCAGAGATTTCCTATCCTACGAGCAGTACTTC.

This clone was detected only a few times. This chain connects TRBV5-6 to TRBJ1-2, with 12 bases matching TRBD1. The V gene end was trimmed by 4 bases and the J gene end by 6 bases; junction bases not matched to a gene: 4. Germline CDR1 SGHDT, CDR2 YYEEEE. CDR3 size: 14 residues. CDR3 in DNA: TGTGCCAGCAGCCTCCGGGACAGGGGGCATGGCTACACCTTC. Translation gives CASSLRDRGHGYTF.

The chain is built from TRBV6-5 and TRBJ1-5; D remains ambiguous. The CDR3 extends over 14 amino acids. Trimming removed 2 bases at V and 6 bases at J, with 11 bases between. The germline V gene has CDR1 MNHEY and CDR2 SVGAGI. CDR3 region: CASSYGVEGQPQHF. In nucleotides, the CDR3 is TGTGCCAGCAGTTACGGGGTGGAGGGTCAGCCCCAGCATTTT.